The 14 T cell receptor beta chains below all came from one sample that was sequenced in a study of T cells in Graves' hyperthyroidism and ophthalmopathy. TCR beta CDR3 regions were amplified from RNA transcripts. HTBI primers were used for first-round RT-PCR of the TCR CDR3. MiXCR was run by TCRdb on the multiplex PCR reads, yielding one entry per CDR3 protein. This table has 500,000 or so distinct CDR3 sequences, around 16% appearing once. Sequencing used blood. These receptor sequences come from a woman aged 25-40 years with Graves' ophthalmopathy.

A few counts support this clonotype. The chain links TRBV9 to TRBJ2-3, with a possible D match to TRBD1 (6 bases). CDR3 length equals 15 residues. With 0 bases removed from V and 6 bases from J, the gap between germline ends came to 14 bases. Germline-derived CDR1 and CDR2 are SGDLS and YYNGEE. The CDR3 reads CASSVEGVTTDTQYF. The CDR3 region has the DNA TGTGCCAGCAGCGTAGAGGGGGTGACGACGGATACGCAGTATTTT.

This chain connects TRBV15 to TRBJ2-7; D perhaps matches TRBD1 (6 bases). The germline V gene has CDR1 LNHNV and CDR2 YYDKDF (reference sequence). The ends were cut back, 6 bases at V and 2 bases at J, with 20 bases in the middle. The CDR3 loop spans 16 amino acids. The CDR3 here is CATSNDYDRRTYEQYF. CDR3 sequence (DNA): TGTGCCACCAGTAACGATTATGACAGGAGAACCTACGAGCAGTACTTC.

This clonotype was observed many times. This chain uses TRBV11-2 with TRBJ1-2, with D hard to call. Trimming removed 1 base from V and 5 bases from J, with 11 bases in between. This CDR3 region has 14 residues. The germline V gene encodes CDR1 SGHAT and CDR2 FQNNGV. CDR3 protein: CASSLGVGWYGYTF. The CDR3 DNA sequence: TGTGCCAGCAGCTTAGGGGTTGGGTGGTATGGCTACACCTTC.

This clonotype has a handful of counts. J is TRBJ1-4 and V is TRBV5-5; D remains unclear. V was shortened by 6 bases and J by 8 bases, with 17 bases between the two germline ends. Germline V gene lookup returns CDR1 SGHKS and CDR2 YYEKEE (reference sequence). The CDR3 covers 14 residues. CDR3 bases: TGTGCCAGCATAGAAGGGAATTGGGAGGAAAAACTGTTTTTT. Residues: CASIEGNWEEKLFF.

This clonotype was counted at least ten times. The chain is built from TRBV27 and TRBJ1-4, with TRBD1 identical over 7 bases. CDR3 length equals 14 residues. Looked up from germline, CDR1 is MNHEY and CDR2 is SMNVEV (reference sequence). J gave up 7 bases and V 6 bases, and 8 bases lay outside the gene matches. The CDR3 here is CASRTGYQREKLFF. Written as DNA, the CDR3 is TGTGCCAGCAGGACAGGGTATCAACGTGAAAAACTGTTTTTT. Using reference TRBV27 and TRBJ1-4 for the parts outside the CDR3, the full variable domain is EAQVTQNPRYLITVTGKKLTVTCSQNMNHEYMSWYRQDPGLGLRQIYYSMNVEVTDKGDVPEGYKVSRKEKRNFPLILESPSPNQTSLYFCASRTGYQREKLFFGSGTQLSVL.

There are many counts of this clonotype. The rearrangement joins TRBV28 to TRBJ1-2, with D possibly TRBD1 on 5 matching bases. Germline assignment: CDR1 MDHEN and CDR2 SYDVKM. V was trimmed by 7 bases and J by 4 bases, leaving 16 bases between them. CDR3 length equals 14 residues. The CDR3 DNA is TGTGCCAGCACCCTGAGCAGCGGGACCTATGGCTACACCTTC. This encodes CASTLSSGTYGYTF.

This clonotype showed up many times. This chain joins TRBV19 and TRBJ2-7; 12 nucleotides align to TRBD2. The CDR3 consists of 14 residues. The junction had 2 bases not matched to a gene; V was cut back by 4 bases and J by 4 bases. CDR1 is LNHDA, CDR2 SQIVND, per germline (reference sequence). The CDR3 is CASSTGLAGYEQYF. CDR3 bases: TGTGCCAGTAGTACCGGACTAGCGGGGTACGAGCAGTACTTC. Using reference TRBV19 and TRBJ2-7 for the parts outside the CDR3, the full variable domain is DGGITQSPKYLFRKEGQNVTLSCEQNLNHDAMYWYRQDPGQGLRLIYYSQIVNDFQKGDIAEGYSVSREKKESFPLTVTSAQKNPTAFYLCASSTGLAGYEQYFGPGTRLTVT.

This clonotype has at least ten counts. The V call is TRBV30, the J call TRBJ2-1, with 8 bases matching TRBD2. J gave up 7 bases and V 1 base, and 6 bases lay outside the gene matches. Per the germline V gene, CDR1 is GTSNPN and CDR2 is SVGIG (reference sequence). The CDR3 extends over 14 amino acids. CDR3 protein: CAWSAPAGVNEQFF. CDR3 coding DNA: TGTGCCTGGAGTGCCCCAGCGGGAGTGAATGAGCAGTTCTTC.

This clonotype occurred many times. The CDR3 nucleotides are TGTGCCTCCAGCAACATCGGCGGGACCTCCTACGAGCAGTACTTC. As protein: CASSNIGGTSYEQYF. The rearrangement links TRBV28 to TRBJ2-7; D may be TRBD2 (6 bases). The length of the CDR3 is 15 residues. V was trimmed by 11 bases and J by 0 bases, leaving 20 bases between them. Germline CDR1 reads MDHEN; CDR2 reads SYDVKM.

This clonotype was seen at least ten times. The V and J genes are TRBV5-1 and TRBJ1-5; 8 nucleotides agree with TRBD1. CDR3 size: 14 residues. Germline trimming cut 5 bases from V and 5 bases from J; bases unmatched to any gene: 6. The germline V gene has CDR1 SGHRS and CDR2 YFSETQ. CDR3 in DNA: TGCGCCAGCAGTTCAGGACAGGGTGATCAGCCCCAGCATTTT. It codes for CASSSGQGDQPQHF. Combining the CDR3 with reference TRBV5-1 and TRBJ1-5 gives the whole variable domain KAGVTQTPRYLIKTRGQQVTLSCSPISGHRSVSWYQQTPGQGLQFLFEYFSETQRNKGNFPGRFSGRQFSNSRSEMNVSTLELGDSALYLCASSSGQGDQPQHFGDGTRLSIL.

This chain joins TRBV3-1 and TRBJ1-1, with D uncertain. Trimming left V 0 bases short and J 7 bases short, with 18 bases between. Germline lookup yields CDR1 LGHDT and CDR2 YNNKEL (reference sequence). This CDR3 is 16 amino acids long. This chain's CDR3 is CASSQDGDGLRSEAFF. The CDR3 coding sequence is TGTGCCAGCAGCCAAGACGGAGACGGACTTAGAAGTGAAGCTTTCTTT.

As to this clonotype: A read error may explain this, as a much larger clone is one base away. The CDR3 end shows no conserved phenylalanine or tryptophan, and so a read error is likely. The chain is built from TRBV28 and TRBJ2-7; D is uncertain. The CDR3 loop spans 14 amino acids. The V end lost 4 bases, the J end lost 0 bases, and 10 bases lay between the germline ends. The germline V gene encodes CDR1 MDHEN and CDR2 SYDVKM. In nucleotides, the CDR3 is TGTGCCAGCAGTTCATACACAATCTCCTACGAGCAGTACCTC. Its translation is CASSSYTISYEQYL.

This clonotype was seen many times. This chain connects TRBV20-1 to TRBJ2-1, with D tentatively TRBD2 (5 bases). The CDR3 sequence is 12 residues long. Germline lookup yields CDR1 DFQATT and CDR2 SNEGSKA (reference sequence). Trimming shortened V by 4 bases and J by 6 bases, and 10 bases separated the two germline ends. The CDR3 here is CSAKTTFNEQFF. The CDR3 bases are TGCAGTGCTAAGACTACTTTCAATGAGCAGTTCTTC.

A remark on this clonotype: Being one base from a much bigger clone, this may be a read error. For the CDR3, the DNA is TGTGCCAGCAGTGAGGCTTGGGGGGCAGATACGCAGTATTTT. Protein sequence: CASSEAWGADTQYF. The chain employs TRBV6-1 and TRBJ2-3, with D possibly TRBD2 on 6 matching bases. This CDR3 spans 14 amino acids. V lost 3 bases to trimming and J lost 4 bases, with 11 bases between them. From germline, CDR1 is MNHNS and CDR2 SASEGT.